This T cell receptor beta chain was sequenced during a study of blood T cell repertoires in COVID-19. Overall study context: COVID-19 samples, acute and convalescent, were from the United States, Italy and Spain. PBMCs, B-cell-depleted T cells, or T cells provided the cDNA or gDNA that made up the material.

As processed by the authors: Cell counts per sample came from amplifying reference gene primers. Profiled with immunoSEQ multiplex PCR; TCRdb holds only in-frame clones, not every one. That table supplies the V and J calls and clone size; D and trimming were determined from the DNA. The table lists tens of thousands of clones, 86% of them singletons, with over 2.5% in the top ten. The CDR3 covers 16 residues. Trimming removed 3 bases from V and 9 bases from J; junction bases left unmatched: 5. Germline V gene lookup returns CDR1 LGHDT and CDR2 YNNKEL (reference sequence). The chain is built from TRBV3-1 (or the pseudogene TRBV3-2) and TRBJ2-1; TRBD2 aligns across 16 bases. The receptor was derived from a woman aged 80 or over with acute or convalescent COVID-19. Sequencing was done on a sample of peripheral blood. CDR3 sequence reads: CASSQGLAGGLSEQFF. In DNA, the CDR3 is TGTGCCAGCAGCCAGGGACTAGCGGGGGGGCTTAGTGAGCAGTTCTTC.